The T cell receptor (beta chain) under discussion was sequenced for a study of blood T cell repertoires in COVID-19. Study-level information: The samples span acute and convalescent COVID-19 from the United States, Italy and Spain. T cells, B-cell-depleted T cells, or PBMCs provided the cDNA or gDNA that served as material.

The germline CDR1 and CDR2 sequences are DFQATT and SNEGSKA (reference sequence). V trimming: 3 bases; J trimming: 1 base; junction bases outside the gene matches: 2. This CDR3 contains 14 residues. Under the authors' procedure: Amplified reference gene primers provided the basis for estimating nucleated cell counts. Using immunoSEQ multiplex PCR, the repertoire was profiled, and TCRdb retains in-frame clones only, with some absent. Clonal size and the V and J genes are those of that table, whereas D and trimming came from the DNA. The sample lists 150,000 to 200,000 clones, around 87% occurring once.

This rearrangement joins TRBV20-1 to TRBJ1-1, with 10 bases that match TRBD1. The sequence was obtained from a man aged 40-49 years with active or convalescent COVID-19. The sample consisted of peripheral blood. The CDR3 loop is CSASGDRGNTEAFF. In nucleotides, the CDR3 is TGCAGTGCTAGTGGGGACAGGGGGAACACTGAAGCTTTCTTT.